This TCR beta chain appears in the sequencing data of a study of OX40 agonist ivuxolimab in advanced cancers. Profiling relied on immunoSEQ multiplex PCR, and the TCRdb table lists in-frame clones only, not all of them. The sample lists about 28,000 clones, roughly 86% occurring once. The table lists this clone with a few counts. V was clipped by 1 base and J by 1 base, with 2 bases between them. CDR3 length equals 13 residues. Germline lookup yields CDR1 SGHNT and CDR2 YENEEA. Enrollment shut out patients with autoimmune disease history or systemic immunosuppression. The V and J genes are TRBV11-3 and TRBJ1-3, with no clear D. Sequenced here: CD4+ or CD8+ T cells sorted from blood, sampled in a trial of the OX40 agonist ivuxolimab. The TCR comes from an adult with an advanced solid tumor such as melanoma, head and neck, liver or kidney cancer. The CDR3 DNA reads TGTGCCAGCAGCTTAGGATCTGGAAACACCATATATTTT. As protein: CASSLGSGNTIYF.